The clone carrying this T cell receptor (beta chain) occurred a few times. The source material, RNA transcripts, was used to amplify TCR beta CDR3 regions. When the TCR CDR3 underwent first-round RT-PCR, the HTBI primer set was used. TCRdb called the multiplex PCR reads again in MiXCR, with one record for every CDR3 protein. The data show hundreds of thousands of distinct CDR3 sequences, with around a quarter seen just once and roughly 70% held by the top ten. This specimen comes from a study of T cells in Graves' hyperthyroidism and ophthalmopathy. V was pared by 3 bases and J by 0 bases, with 6 bases between. Per germline, CDR1 SQVTM and CDR2 ANQGSEA. This CDR3 is built from 13 residues.

The sequenced sample was blood. The chain couples TRBV29-1 to TRBJ1-3; D gene ambiguous. The receptor was isolated from a man aged 50 or older with Graves' hyperthyroidism. The CDR3 nucleotides are TGCAGCGTTGACACCCGCTCTGGAAACACCATATATTTT. Translating it yields CSVDTRSGNTIYF.